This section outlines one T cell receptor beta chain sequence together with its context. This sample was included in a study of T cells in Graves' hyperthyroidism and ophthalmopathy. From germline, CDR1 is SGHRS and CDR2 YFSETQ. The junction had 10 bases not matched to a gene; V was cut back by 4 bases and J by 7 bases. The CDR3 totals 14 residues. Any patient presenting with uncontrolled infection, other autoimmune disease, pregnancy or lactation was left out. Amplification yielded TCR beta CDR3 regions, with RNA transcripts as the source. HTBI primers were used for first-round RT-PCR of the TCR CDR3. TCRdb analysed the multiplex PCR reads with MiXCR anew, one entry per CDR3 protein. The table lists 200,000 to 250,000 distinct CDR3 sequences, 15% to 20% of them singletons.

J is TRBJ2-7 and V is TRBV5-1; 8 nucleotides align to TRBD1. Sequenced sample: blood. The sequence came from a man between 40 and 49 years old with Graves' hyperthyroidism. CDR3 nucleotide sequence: TGCGCCAGCAGCAGCGCAGGGGGCTATGTTGAGCAGTACTTC. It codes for CASSSAGGYVEQYF.